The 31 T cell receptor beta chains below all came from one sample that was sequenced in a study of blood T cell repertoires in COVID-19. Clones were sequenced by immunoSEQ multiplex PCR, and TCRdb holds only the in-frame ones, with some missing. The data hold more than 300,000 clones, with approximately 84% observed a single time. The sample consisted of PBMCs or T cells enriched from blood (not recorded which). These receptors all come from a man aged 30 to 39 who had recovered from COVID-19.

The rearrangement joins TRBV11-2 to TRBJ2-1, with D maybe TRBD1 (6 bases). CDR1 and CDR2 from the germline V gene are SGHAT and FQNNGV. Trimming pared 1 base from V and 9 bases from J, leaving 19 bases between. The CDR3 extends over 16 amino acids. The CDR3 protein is CASSLASGRGATEQFF. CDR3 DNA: TGTGCCAGCAGCTTAGCCTCTGGCAGGGGAGCCACTGAGCAGTTCTTC.

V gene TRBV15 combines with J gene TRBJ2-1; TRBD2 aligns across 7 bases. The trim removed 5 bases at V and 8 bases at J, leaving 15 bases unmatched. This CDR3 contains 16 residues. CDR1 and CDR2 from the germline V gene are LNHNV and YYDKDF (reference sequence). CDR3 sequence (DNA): TGTGCCACCAGCGGACTAATAAAGCGGGGTCGGGATGAGCAGTTCTTC. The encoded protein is CATSGLIKRGRDEQFF.

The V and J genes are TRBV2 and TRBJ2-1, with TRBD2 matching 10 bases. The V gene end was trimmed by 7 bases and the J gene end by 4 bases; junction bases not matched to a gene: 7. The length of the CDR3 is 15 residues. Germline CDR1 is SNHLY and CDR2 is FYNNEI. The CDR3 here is CASMVGAGGYNEQFF. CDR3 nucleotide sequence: TGTGCCAGCATGGTAGGAGCGGGGGGGTACAATGAGCAGTTCTTC.

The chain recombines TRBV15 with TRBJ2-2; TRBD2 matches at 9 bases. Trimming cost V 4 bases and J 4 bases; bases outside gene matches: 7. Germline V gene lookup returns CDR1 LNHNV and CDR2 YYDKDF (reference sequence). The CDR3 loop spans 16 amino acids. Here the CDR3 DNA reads TGTGCCACCAGCAACCCTAGCGGGGCGAGCACCGGGGAGCTGTTTTTT. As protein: CATSNPSGASTGELFF.

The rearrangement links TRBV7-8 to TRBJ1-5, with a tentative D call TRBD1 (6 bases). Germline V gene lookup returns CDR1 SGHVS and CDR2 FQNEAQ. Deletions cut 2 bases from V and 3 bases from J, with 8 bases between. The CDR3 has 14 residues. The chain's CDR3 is CASSLRQVNQPQHF. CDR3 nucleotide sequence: TGTGCCAGCAGCTTACGACAGGTCAATCAGCCCCAGCATTTT.

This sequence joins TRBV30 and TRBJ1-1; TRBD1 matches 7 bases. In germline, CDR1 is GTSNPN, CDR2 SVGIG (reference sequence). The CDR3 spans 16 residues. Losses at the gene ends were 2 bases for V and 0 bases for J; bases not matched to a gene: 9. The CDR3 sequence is CAWSSDRAIMNTEAFF. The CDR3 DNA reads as TGTGCCTGGAGTTCCGACAGGGCGATAATGAACACTGAAGCTTTCTTT.

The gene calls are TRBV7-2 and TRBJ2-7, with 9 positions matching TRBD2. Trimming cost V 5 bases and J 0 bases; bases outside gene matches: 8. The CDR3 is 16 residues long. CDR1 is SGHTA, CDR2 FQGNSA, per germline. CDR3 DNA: TGTGCCAGCAGCCCCCGGGGACTAGCTAACTCCTACGAGCAGTACTTC. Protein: CASSPRGLANSYEQYF.

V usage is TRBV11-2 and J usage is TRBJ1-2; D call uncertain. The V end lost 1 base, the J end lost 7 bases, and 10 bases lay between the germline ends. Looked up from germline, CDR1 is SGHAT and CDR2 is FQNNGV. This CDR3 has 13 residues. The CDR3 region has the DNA TGTGCCAGCAGCTTAGTACAAGCGGGTGGCTACACCTTC. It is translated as CASSLVQAGGYTF. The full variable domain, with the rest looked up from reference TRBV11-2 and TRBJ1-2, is EAGVAQSPRYKIIEKRQSVAFWCNPISGHATLYWYQQILGQGPKLLIQFQNNGVVDDSQLPKDRFSAERLKGVDSTLKIQPAKLEDSAVYLCASSLVQAGGYTFGSGTRLTVV.

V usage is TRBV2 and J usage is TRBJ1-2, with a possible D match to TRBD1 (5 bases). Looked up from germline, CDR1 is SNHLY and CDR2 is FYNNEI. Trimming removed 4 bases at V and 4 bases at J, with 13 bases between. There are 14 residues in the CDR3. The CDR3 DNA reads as TGTGCCAGCAGTGGCGACGACAGAGTCTATGGCTACACCTTC. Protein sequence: CASSGDDRVYGYTF.

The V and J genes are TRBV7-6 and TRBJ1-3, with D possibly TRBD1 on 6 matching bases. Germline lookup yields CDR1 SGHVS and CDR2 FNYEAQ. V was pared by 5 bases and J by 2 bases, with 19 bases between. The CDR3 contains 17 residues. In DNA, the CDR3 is TGTGCCAGCAGCAAAACAGGGAGGGCAAACCCTGGAAACACCATATATTTT. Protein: CASSKTGRANPGNTIYF. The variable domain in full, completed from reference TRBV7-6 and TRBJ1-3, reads GAGVSQSPRYKVTKRGQDVALRCDPISGHVSLYWYRQALGQGPEFLTYFNYEAQQDKSGLPNDRFSAERPEGSISTLTIQRTEQRDSAMYRCASSKTGRANPGNTIYFGEGSWLTVV.

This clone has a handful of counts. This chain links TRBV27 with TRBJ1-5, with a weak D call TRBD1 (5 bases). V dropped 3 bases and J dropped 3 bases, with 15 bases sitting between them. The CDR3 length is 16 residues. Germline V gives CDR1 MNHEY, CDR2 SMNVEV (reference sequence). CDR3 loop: CASSFNGGGSNQPQHF. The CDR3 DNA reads TGTGCCAGCAGTTTCAACGGGGGGGGGTCCAATCAGCCCCAGCATTTT.

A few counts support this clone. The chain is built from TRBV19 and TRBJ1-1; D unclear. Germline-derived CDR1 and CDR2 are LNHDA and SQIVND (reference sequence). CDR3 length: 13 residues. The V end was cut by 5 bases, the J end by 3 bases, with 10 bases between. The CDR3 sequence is CASSPYSDTEAFF. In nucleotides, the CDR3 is TGTGCCAGTAGTCCTTACAGTGACACTGAAGCTTTCTTT.

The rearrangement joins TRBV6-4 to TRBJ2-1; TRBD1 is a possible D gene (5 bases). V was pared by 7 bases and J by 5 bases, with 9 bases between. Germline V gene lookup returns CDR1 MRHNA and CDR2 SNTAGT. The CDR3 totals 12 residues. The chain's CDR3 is CASIGADNEQFF. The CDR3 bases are TGTGCCAGCATTGGGGCGGACAATGAGCAGTTCTTC.

This chain's CDR3 is CASSTRPTGDIRGTEAFF. CDR3 in DNA: TGTGCCAGTAGTACCAGACCGACAGGGGATATTAGGGGCACTGAAGCTTTCTTT. The rearrangement links TRBV19 to TRBJ1-1, with 8 positions matching TRBD1. Germline V CDR1 and CDR2: LNHDA, SQIVND (reference sequence). V shed 4 bases, J shed 4 bases, and the junction held 17 bases outside the gene matches. This CDR3 region has 18 residues.

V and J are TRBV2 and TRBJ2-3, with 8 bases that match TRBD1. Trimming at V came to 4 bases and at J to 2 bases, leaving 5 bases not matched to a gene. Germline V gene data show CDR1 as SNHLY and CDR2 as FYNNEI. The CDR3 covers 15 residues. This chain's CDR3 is CASSGDRQVTDTQYF. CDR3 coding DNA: TGTGCCAGCAGTGGGGACAGGCAAGTCACAGATACGCAGTATTTT.

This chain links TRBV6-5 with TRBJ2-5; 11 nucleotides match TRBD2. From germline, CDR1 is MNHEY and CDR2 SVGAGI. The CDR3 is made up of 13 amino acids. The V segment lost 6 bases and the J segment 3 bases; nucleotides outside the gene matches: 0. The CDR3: CASRTSGEETQYF. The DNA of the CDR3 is TGTGCCAGCAGGACTAGCGGGGAAGAGACCCAGTACTTC.

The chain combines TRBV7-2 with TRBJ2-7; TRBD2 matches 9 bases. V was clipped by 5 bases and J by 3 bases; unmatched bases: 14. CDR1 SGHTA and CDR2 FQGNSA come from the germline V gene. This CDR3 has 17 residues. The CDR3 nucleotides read TGTGCCAGCAGCAAAACCTCGGGCGGGGGGGCTTTCTACGAGCAGTACTTC. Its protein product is CASSKTSGGGAFYEQYF.

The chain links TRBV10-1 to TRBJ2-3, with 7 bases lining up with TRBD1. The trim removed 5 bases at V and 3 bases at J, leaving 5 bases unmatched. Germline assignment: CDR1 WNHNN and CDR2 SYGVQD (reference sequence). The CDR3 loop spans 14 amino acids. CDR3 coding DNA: TGCGCCAGCAGTCATGACAGGGAGACAGATACGCAGTATTTT. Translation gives CASSHDRETDTQYF.

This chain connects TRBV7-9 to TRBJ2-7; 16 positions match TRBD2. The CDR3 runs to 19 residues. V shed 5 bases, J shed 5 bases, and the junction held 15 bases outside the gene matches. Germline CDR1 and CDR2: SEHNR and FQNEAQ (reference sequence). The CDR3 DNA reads TGTGCCAGCAGCCGAAGTCCGGGACTAGCGGGAGGGCAGCTCGACGAGCAGTACTTC. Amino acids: CASSRSPGLAGGQLDEQYF.

The CDR3 spells CASSLAGTPPETQYF. Here the CDR3 DNA reads TGTGCCAGCAGCTTGGCAGGTACCCCCCCAGAGACCCAGTACTTC. The chain has TRBV11-2 and TRBJ2-5; D call uncertain. The CDR3 totals 15 residues. Germline CDR1 SGHAT, CDR2 FQNNGV. Trimming pared 3 bases from V and 4 bases from J, leaving 15 bases between. Based on the CDR3 plus reference TRBV11-2 and TRBJ2-5, the full variable domain is EAGVAQSPRYKIIEKRQSVAFWCNPISGHATLYWYQQILGQGPKLLIQFQNNGVVDDSQLPKDRFSAERLKGVDSTLKIQPAKLEDSAVYLCASSLAGTPPETQYFGPGTRLLVL.

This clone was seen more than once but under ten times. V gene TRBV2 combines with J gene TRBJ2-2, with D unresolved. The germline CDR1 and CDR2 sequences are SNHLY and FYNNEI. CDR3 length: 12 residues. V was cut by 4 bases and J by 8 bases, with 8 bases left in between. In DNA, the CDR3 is TGTGCCAGCAGTGTTGGTGAGGGGGAGCTGTTTTTT. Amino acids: CASSVGEGELFF.

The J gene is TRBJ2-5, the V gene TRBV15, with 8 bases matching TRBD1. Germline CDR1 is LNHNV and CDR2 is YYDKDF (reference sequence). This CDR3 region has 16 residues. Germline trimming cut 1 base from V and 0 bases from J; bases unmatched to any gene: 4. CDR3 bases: TGTGCCACCAGCAGAGTGGGGACAGGCTACCAAGAGACCCAGTACTTC. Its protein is CATSRVGTGYQETQYF.

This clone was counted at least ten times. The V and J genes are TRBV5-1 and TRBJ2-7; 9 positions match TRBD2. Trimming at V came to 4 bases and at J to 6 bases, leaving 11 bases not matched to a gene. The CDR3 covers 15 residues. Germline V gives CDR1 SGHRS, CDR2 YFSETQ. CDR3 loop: CASSPNIAGAGEQYF. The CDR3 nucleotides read TGCGCCAGCAGCCCAAACATAGCGGGAGCGGGCGAGCAGTACTTC.

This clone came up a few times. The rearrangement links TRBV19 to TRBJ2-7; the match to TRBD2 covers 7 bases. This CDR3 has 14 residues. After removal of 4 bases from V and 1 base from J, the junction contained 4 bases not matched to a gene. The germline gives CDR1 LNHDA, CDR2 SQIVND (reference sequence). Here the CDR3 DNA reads TGTGCCAGTAGTAGGCGGGGGTCTTCCTACGAGCAGTACTTC. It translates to CASSRRGSSYEQYF.

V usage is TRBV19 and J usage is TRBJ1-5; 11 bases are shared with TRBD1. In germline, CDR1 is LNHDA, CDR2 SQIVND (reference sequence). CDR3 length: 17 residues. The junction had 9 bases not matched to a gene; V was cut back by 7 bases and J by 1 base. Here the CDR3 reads CASTTDRGRWSNQPQHF. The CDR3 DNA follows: TGTGCCAGTACTACGGACAGGGGGCGGTGGAGCAATCAGCCCCAGCATTTT.

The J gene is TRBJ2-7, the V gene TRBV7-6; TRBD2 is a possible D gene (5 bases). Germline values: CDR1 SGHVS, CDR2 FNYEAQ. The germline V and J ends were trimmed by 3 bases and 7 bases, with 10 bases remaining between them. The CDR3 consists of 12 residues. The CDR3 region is CASSFISGEQYF. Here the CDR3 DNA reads TGTGCCAGCAGCTTTATCTCGGGGGAGCAGTACTTC.

The CDR3 spells CASSSTMDRAYEQYF. The CDR3 DNA is TGTGCCAGCAGTTCTACCATGGACAGAGCCTACGAGCAGTACTTC. The rearrangement uses TRBV28 and TRBJ2-7; D may be TRBD1 (6 bases). This CDR3 has 15 residues. V lost 4 bases to trimming and J lost 2 bases, with 15 bases between them. The germline V gene encodes CDR1 MDHEN and CDR2 SYDVKM.

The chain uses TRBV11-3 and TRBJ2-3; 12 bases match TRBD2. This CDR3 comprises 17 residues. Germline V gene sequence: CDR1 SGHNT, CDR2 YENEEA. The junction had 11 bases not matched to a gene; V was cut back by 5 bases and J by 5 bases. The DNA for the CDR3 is TGTGCCAGCAGCGATGGATGGACTAGCGGGGTGAGAGATACGCAGTATTTT. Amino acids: CASSDGWTSGVRDTQYF.

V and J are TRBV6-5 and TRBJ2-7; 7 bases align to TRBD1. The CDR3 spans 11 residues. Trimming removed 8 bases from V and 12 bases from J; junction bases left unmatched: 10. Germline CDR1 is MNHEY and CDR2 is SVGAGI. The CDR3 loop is CASERQGTTYF. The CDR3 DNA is TGTGCCAGCGAAAGACAGGGTACGACGTACTTC.

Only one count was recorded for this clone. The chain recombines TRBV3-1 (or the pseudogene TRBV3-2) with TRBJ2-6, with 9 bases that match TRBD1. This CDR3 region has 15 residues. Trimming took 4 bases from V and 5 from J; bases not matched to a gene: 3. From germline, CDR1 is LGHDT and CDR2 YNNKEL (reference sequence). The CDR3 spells CASSRDRGRANVLTF. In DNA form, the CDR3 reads TGTGCCAGCAGCCGTGACAGGGGGAGGGCCAACGTCCTGACTTTC.

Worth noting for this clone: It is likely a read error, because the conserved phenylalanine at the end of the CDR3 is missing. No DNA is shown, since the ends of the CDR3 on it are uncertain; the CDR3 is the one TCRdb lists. CDR3 region: CASSTSPGGL. V is TRBV19 and J is TRBJ1-6. CDR1 is LNHDA and CDR2 is SQIVND in the germline V gene (reference sequence). The CDR3 contains 10 residues when both ends are counted.